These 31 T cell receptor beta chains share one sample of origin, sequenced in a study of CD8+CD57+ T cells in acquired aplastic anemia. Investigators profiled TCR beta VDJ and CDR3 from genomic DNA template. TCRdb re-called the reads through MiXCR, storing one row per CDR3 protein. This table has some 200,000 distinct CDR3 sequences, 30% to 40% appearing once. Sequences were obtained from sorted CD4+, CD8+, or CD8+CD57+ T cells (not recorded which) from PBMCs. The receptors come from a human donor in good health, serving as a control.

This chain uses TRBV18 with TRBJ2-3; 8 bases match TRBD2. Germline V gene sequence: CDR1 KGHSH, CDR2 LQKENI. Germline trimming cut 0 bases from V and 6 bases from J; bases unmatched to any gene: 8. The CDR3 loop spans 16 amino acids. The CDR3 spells CASSPPTSGRWDTQYF. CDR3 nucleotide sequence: TGTGCCAGCTCACCACCGACAAGCGGGAGATGGGATACGCAGTATTTT.

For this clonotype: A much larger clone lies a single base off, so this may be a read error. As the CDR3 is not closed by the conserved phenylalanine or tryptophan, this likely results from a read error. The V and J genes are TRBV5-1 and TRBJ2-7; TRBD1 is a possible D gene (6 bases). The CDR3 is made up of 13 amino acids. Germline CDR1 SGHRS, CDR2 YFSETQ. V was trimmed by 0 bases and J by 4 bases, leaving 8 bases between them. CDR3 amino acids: CASSLDREYEQYL. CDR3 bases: TGCGCCAGCAGCTTGGACAGGGAGTACGAGCAGTACCTC.

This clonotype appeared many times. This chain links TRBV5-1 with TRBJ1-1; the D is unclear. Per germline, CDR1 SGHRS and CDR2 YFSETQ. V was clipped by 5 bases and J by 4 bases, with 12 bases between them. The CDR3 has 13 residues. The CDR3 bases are TGCGCCAGCAGATATGGCCTTGGCACTGAAGCTTTCTTT. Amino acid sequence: CASRYGLGTEAFF.

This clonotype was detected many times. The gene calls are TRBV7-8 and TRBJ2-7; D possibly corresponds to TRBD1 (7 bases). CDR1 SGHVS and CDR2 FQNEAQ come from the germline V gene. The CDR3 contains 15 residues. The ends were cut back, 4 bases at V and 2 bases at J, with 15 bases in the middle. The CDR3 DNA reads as TGTGCCAGCAGCTGGGACCAGGGGGGCCCCTACGAGCAGTACTTC. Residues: CASSWDQGGPYEQYF.

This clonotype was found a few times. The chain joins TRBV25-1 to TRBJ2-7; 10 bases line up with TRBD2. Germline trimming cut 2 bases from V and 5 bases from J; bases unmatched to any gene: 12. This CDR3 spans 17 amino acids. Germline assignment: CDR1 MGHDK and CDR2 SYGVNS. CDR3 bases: TGTGCCAGCAGTGAAGGGCTAGCGGGGGTCATCCTGGACGAGCAGTACTTC. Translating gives CASSEGLAGVILDEQYF.

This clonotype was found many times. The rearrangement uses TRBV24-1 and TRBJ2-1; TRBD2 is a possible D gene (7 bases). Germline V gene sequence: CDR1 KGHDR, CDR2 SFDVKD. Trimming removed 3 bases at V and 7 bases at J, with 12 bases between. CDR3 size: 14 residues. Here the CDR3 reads CATSDSRGANEQFF. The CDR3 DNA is TGTGCCACCAGTGATAGCCGGGGGGCAAATGAGCAGTTCTTC.

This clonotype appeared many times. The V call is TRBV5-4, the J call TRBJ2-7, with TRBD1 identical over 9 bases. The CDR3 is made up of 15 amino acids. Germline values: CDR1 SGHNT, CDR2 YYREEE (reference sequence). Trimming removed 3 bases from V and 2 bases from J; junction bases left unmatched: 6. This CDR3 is CASSYAGDRAYEQYF. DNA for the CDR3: TGTGCCAGCAGCTACGCCGGGGACAGGGCCTACGAGCAGTACTTC.

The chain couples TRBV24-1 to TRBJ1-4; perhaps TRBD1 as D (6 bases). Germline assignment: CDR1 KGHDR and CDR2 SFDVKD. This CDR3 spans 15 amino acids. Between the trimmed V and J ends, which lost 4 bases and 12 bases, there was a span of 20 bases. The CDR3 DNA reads TGTGCCACCAGTGAGGCCGGGACATACCCTGGGGAACTGTTTTTT. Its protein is CATSEAGTYPGELFF.

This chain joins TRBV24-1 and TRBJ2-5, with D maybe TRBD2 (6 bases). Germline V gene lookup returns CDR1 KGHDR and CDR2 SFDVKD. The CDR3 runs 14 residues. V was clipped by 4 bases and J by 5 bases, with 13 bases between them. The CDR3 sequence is CATSEPGSRETQYF. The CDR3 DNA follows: TGTGCCACCAGTGAACCCGGGAGTAGGGAGACCCAGTACTTC.

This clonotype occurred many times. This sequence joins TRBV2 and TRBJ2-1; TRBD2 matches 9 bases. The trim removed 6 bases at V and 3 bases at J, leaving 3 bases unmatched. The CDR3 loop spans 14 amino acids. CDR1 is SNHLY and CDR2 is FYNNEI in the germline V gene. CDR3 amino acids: CASSRLAVYNEQFF. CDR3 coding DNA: TGTGCCAGCAGCCGACTAGCGGTCTACAATGAGCAGTTCTTC.

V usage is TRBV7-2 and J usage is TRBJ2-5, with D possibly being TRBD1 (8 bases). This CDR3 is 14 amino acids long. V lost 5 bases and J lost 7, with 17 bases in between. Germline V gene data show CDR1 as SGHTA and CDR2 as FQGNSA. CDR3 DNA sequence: TGTGCCAGCAGCCGTACAGGGGGAGGGCGGACCCAGTACTTC. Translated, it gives CASSRTGGGRTQYF.

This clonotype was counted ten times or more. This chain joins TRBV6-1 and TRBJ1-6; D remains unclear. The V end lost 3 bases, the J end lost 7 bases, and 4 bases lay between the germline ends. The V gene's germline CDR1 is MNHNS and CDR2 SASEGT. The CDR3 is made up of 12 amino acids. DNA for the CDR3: TGTGCCAGCAGTGAGAGGAATTCACCCCTCCACTTT. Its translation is CASSERNSPLHF.

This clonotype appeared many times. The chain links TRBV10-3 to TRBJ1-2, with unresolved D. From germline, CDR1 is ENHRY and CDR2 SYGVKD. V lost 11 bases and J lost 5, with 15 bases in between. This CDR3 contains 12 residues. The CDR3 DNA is TGTGCCGCGGCTGGTACGGATTATGGCTACACCTTC. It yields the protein CAAAGTDYGYTF.

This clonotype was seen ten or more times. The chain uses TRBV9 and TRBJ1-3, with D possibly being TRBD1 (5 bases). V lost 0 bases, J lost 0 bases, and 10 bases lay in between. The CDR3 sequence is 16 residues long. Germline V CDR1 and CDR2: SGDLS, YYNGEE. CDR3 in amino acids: CASSVGGRGSGNTIYF. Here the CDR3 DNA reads TGTGCCAGCAGCGTAGGGGGGAGAGGCTCTGGAAACACCATATATTTT. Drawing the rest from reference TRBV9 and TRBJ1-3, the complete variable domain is DSGVTQTPKHLITATGQRVTLRCSPRSGDLSVYWYQQSLDQGLQFLIQYYNGEERAKGNILERFSAQQFPDLHSELNLSSLELGDSALYFCASSVGGRGSGNTIYFGEGSWLTVV.

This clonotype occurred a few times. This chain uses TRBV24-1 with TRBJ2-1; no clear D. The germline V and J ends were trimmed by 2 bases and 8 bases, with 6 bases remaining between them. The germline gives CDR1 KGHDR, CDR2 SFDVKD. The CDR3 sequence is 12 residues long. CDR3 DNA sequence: TGTGCCACCAGTGATTGGTACGATGAGCAGTTCTTC. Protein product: CATSDWYDEQFF.

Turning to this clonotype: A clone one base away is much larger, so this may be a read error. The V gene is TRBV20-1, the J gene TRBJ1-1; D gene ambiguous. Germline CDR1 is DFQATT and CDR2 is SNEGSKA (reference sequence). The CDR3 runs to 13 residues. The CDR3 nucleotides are TGCAGTGCTAGAGAGTACAAGAACACTGGAGCTTTCTTT. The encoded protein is CSAREYKNTGAFF.

In DNA, the CDR3 is TGCAGTGCTAGAGATCCCGGGGCGGGCGCAGATACGCAGTATTTT. It encodes CSARDPGAGADTQYF. This chain joins TRBV20-1 and TRBJ2-3; D may correspond to TRBD1 or TRBD2 (5 bases each). The length of the CDR3 is 15 residues. V was shortened by 0 bases and J by 4 bases, with 14 bases between the two germline ends. Germline values: CDR1 DFQATT, CDR2 SNEGSKA (reference sequence).

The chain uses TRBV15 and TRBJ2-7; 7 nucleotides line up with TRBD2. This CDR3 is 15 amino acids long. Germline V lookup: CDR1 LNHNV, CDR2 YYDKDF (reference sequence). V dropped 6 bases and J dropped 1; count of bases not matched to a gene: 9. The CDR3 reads CATRLLTSASYEQYF. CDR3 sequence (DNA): TGTGCCACCAGACTATTAACTAGCGCGTCCTACGAGCAGTACTTC. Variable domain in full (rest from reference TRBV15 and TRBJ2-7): DAMVIQNPRYQVTQFGKPVTLSCSQTLNHNVMYWYQQKSSQAPKLLFHYYDKDFNNEADTPDNFQSRRPNTSFCFLDIRSPGLGDTAMYLCATRLLTSASYEQYFGPGTRLTVT.

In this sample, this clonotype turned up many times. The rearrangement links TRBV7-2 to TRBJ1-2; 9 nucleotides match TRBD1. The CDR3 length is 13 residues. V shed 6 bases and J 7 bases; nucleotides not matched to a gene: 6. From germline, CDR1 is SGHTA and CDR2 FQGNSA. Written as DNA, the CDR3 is TGTGCCAGCAGTCGTACAGGGGGCGGTGGCTACACCTTC. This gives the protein CASSRTGGGGYTF.

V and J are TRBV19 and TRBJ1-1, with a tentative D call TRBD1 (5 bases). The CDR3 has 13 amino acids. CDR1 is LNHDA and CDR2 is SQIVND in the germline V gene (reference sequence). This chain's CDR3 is CVTLAGLNTEAFF. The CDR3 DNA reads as TGTGTTACGTTAGCGGGGCTGAACACTGAAGCTTTCTTT.

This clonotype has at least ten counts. The CDR3 loop is CASRRNTEAFF. CDR3 sequence (DNA): TGTGCCAGTAGACGGAACACTGAAGCTTTCTTT. V usage is TRBV19 and J usage is TRBJ1-1; D unresolved. This CDR3 is built from 11 residues. Trimming left V 6 bases short and J 1 base short, with 3 bases between. Looked up from germline, CDR1 is LNHDA and CDR2 is SQIVND (reference sequence). The variable domain in full, completed from reference TRBV19 and TRBJ1-1, reads DGGITQSPKYLFRKEGQNVTLSCEQNLNHDAMYWYRQDPGQGLRLIYYSQIVNDFQKGDIAEGYSVSREKKESFPLTVTSAQKNPTAFYLCASRRNTEAFFGQGTRLTVV.

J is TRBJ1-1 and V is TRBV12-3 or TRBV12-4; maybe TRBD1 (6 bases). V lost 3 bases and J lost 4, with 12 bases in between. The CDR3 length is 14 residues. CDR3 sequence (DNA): TGTGCCAGCAGTTTTGGACAGTTCGGCACTGAAGCTTTCTTT. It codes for CASSFGQFGTEAFF.

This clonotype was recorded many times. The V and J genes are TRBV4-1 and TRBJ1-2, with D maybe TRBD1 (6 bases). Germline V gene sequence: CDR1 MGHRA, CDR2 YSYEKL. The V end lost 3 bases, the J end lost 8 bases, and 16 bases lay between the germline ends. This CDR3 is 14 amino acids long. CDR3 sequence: CASSHQGKRVGYTF. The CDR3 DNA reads TGCGCCAGCAGCCATCAGGGGAAGAGAGTAGGCTACACCTTC.

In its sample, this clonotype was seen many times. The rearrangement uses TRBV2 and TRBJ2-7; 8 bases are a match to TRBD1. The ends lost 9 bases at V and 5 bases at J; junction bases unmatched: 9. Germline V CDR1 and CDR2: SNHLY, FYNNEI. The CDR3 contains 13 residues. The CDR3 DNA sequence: TGTGCCAGTTCCCTGGACAGGGATGACGAGCAGTACTTC. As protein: CASSLDRDDEQYF.

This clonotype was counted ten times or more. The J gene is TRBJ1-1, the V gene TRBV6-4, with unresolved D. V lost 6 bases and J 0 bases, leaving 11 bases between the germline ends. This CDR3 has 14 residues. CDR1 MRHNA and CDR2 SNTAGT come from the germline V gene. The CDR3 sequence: CASRNSNMNTEAFF. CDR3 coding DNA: TGTGCCAGCAGGAACAGCAATATGAACACTGAAGCTTTCTTT.

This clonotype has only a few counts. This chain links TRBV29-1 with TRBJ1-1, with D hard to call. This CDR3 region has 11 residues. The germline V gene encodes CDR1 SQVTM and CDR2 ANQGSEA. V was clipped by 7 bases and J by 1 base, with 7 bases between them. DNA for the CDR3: TGCAGCGCCCGGACGAACACTGAAGCTTTCTTT. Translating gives CSARTNTEAFF.

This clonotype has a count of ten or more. The DNA for the CDR3 is TGTGCCAGTAGTATAGCGGTCGGCAGGGGCTCTCACACTGAAGCTTTCTTT. It translates to CASSIAVGRGSHTEAFF. This chain uses TRBV19 with TRBJ1-1; perhaps TRBD1 as D (6 bases). Germline V gene sequence: CDR1 LNHDA, CDR2 SQIVND (reference sequence). The CDR3 has 17 residues. The V gene lost 1 base and the J gene lost 3 bases, with 18 bases spanning the gap.

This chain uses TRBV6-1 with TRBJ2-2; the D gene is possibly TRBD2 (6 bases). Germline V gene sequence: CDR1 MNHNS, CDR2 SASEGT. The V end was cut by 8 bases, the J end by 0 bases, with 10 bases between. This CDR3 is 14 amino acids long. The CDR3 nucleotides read TGTGCCAGCTTCGGGACTTCGAACACCGGGGAGCTGTTTTTT. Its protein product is CASFGTSNTGELFF.

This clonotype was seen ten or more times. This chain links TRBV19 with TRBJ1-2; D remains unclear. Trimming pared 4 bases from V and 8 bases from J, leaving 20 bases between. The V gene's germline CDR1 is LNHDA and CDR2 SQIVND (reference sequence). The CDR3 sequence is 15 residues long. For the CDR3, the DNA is TGTGCCAGTAGTAGAGAGTGGGCAGCCCCCTACGGCTACACCTTC. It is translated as CASSREWAAPYGYTF.

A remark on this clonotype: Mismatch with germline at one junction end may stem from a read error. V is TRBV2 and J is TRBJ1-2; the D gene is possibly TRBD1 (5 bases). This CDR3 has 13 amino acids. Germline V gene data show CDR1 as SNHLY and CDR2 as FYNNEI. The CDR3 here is CASREASRQGYTF. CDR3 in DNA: TGTGCCAGCAGGGAAGCGTCCAGACAGGGCTACACCTTC.

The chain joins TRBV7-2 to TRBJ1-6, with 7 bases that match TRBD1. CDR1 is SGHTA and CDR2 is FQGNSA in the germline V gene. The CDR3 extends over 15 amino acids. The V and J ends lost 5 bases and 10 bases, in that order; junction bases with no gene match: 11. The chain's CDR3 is CASSLGQAGGSPLHF. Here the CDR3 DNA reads TGTGCCAGCAGCCTTGGACAGGCGGGGGGGTCACCCCTCCACTTT.